The 9 T cell receptor beta chains listed next were all sequenced from one sample in a study of beta chain features in type 1 diabetes. Expressed TCRB transcripts were sequenced, since all the RNA that had been isolated was reverse transcribed. Measured with immunoSEQ multiplex PCR; TCRdb has only the in-frame clones, and not every one. Seen here are about 930,000 clones, roughly 15% observed once, and the top ten hold about 0.02%. Sequencing was carried out using naive CD4+ T cells from blood. Receptors were obtained from a woman aged 18-29 years in good health.

The CDR3 region is CASSESVAGANVLTF. CDR3 sequence (DNA): TGTGCCAGCAGTGAATCAGTCGCTGGGGCCAACGTCCTGACTTTC. This chain uses TRBV25-1 with TRBJ2-6; D unresolved. V lost 1 base and J 2 bases, leaving 6 bases between the germline ends. The germline V gene encodes CDR1 MGHDK and CDR2 SYGVNS. The CDR3 extends over 15 amino acids.

This clone appeared a few times. DNA of the CDR3: TGTGCCAGCAACCCTATGGGGTTCGCTTACAATGAGCAGTTCTTC. The encoded protein is CASNPMGFAYNEQFF. V usage is TRBV9 and J usage is TRBJ2-1; D is uncertain. CDR3 length: 15 residues. Trimming left V 6 bases short and J 4 bases short, with 17 bases between. The germline V gene encodes CDR1 SGDLS and CDR2 YYNGEE.

The chain joins TRBV6-7 to TRBJ1-4; D gene uncertain. TRBV6-7 is annotated as an ORF whose role is uncertain. The ends were cut back, 6 bases at V and 5 bases at J, with 16 bases in the middle. The CDR3 runs to 15 residues. The CDR3 nucleotides are TGTGCCAGCAGAGGCGCCAAGGTGAAGAATGAAAAACTGTTTTTT. It codes for CASRGAKVKNEKLFF.

This clone was seen only a few times. This chain connects TRBV6-6 to TRBJ2-7; D might be TRBD1 (5 bases). The germline V and J ends were trimmed by 6 bases and 6 bases, with 18 bases remaining between them. Germline V gene lookup returns CDR1 MNHNY and CDR2 SVGAGI (reference sequence). This CDR3 is built from 14 residues. CDR3 protein: CASSQSGVGLEQYF. CDR3 DNA: TGTGCCAGCAGCCAGTCCGGCGTGGGGCTCGAGCAGTACTTC.

This clone has a handful of counts. The chain carries TRBV2 and TRBJ2-2, with D possibly being TRBD1 or TRBD2 (5 bases each). Germline lookup yields CDR1 SNHLY and CDR2 FYNNEI. The CDR3 is made up of 15 amino acids. V lost 5 bases, J lost 0 bases, and 10 bases lay in between. This CDR3 reads CASSTGTANTGELFF. CDR3 DNA sequence: TGTGCCAGCAGTACCGGGACGGCGAACACCGGGGAGCTGTTTTTT.

This clone occurred a few times. The chain employs TRBV13 and TRBJ1-3, with D perhaps matching TRBD1 (5 bases). This CDR3 has 16 amino acids. Germline lookup yields CDR1 PRHDT and CDR2 FYEKMQ (reference sequence). The germline V and J ends were trimmed by 5 bases and 4 bases, with 18 bases remaining between them. CDR3 sequence reads: CASSPPLGGTGNTIYF. The CDR3 DNA follows: TGTGCCAGCAGCCCTCCTTTGGGTGGGACGGGAAACACCATATATTTT.

This clone appeared a few times. This chain joins TRBV19 and TRBJ2-1, with D uncertain. The germline V gene encodes CDR1 LNHDA and CDR2 SQIVND (reference sequence). V was shortened by 8 bases and J by 0 bases, with 8 bases between the two germline ends. There are 13 residues in the CDR3. This CDR3 reads CASSERSYNEQFF. The CDR3 coding sequence is TGTGCCAGTTCGGAACGCTCCTACAATGAGCAGTTCTTC.

In its sample, this clone was seen a few times. The chain has TRBV2 and TRBJ2-7, with 7 bases fitting TRBD2. The CDR3 consists of 14 residues. Germline values: CDR1 SNHLY, CDR2 FYNNEI. V was clipped by 6 bases and J by 5 bases; unmatched bases: 10. The CDR3 reads CASSGTTFSDEQYF. The DNA of the CDR3 is TGTGCCAGCAGCGGGACTACCTTTTCTGACGAGCAGTACTTC.

For this clone: Possible read error: a much larger clone is one base away. The chain is built from TRBV7-8 and TRBJ2-7; no firm D call. In germline, CDR1 is SGHVS, CDR2 FQNEAQ. The V end was cut by 2 bases, the J end by 5 bases, with 4 bases between. This CDR3 has 11 amino acids. The CDR3: CASSLQDEQYF. The CDR3, as DNA: TGTGCCAGCAGCTTACAGGACGAGCAGTACTTC.